What follows are 3 T cell receptor beta chains derived from one specimen sequenced in a study of T cell responses to AZD1222 COVID-19 vaccine (dated by TCRdb to the early 2020s). The library came from the immunoSEQ multiplex PCR assay. The table was pulled from immuneACCESS by TCRdb, which kept in-frame rearrangements only. Such tables lose some clones; where checked, under half of the loss comes from unresolved V genes, and the rest has no known cause. The sample table records 150,000 or so clones; roughly 91% of these occur just once. About 2.1% of the sample goes to the ten largest clones. According to the study, the label for this sample's time point signals: baseline before first vaccination. The sample here was peripheral blood, taken on day 0 of AZD1222 vaccination. These receptors all stem from an adult in good health.

V is TRBV2 and J is TRBJ2-7; TRBD1 aligns across 12 bases. CDR1 and CDR2 (germline): SNHLY, FYNNEI. The CDR3 runs 15 residues. Trimming took 6 bases from V and 6 from J; bases not matched to a gene: 9. The CDR3 bases are TGTGCCAGCAGCCACAAGGGGGACAGGGGGCGCGAGCAGTACTTC. It yields the protein CASSHKGDRGREQYF.

This clone was observed a single time. The rearrangement links TRBV7-6 to TRBJ2-7; 11 nucleotides line up with TRBD2. Unmatched junction bases numbered 10, after V lost 5 bases and J lost 1 base. The CDR3 is 17 amino acids. Germline CDR1 reads SGHVS; CDR2 reads FNYEAQ. Here the CDR3 reads CASSPGGGLAASYEQYF. In DNA form, the CDR3 reads TGTGCCAGCAGCCCGGGGGGGGGACTAGCGGCATCCTACGAGCAGTACTTC.

V is TRBV5-4 and J is TRBJ2-2; TRBD1 aligns across 10 bases. The CDR3 spans 15 residues. Germline V gene lookup returns CDR1 SGHNT and CDR2 YYREEE (reference sequence). V trimming: 9 bases; J trimming: 0 bases; junction bases outside the gene matches: 5. The CDR3 protein is CATRTGGTNTGELFF. DNA for the CDR3: TGTGCCACTCGGACAGGGGGGACGAACACCGGGGAGCTGTTTTTT.